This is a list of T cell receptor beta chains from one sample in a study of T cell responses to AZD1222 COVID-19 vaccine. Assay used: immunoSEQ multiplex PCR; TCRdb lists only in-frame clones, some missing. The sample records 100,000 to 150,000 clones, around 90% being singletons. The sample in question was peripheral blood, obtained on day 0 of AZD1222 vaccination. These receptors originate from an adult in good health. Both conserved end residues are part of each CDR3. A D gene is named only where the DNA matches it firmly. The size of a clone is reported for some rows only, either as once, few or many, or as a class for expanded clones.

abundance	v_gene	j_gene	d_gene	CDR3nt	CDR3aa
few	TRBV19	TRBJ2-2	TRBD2	TGTGCCAGTAGTCGGCCGATAGCGGGAGAAAGGGAGCTGTTTTTT	CASSRPIAGERELFF
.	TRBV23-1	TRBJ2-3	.	TGCGCCAGCAGCGGGCCTTCTAGCACAGATACGCAGTATTTT	CASSGPSSTDTQYF
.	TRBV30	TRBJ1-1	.	TGTGCCTGGAGTGTAAGCACGGGCACTGAAGCTTTCTTT	CAWSVSTGTEAFF
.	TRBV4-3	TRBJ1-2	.	TGCGCCAGCAGCCAAGGGATTCGGGTCTCCGGCTACACCTTC	CASSQGIRVSGYTF
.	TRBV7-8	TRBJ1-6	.	TGTGCCAGCAGCTTAGCTCTCAGGGTGGGGTCAAATAATTCACCCCTCCACTTT	CASSLALRVGSNNSPLHF
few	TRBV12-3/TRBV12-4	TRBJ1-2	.	TGTGCCAGCAGTTTAGGGGGGGGCTACACCTTC	CASSLGGGYTF
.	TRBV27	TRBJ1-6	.	TGTGCCAGCAGTTTTGCTACGAGCTCCTATAATTCACCCCTCCACTTT	CASSFATSSYNSPLHF
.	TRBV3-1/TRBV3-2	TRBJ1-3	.	TGTGCCAGCAGCCAAGAAGGGGACAACGGGCCTCTGGTTGACACCATATATTTT	CASSQEGDNGPLVDTIYF
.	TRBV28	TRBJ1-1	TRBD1	TGTGCCAGCAGTATAAGGACAGGGGTGATAACTGAAGCTTTCTTT	CASSIRTGVITEAFF
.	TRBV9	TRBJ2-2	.	TGTGCCAGCACAAATGACGGAACTACGAACACCGGGGAGCTGTTTTTT	CASTNDGTTNTGELFF
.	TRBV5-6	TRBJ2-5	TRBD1	TGTGCCAGCAGCCAATCACAGGGGTCAGAGACCCAGTACTTC	CASSQSQGSETQYF
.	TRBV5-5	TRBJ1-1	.	TGTGCCAGCAGCTTGGTGGGCCTCGAAGCTTTCTTT	CASSLVGLEAFF
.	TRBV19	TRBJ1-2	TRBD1	TGTGCCAGTAGTATCGCCGGGACAGCACGTGGCTACACCTTC	CASSIAGTARGYTF
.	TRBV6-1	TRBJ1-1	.	TGTGCCAGCAGTGAGGTCCGGAACACTGAAGCTTTCTTT	CASSEVRNTEAFF
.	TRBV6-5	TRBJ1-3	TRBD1	TGTGCCAGCAGTTGGACAGGGCGCTCTGGAAACACCATATATTTT	CASSWTGRSGNTIYF
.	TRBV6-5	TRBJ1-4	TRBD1	TGTGCCAGCAGTCGGACAGGACCGGAAAAACTGTTTTTT	CASSRTGPEKLFF
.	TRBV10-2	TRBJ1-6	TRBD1	TGCGCCAGCACCGGGACAGGGACTTCACCCCTCCACTTT	CASTGTGTSPLHF
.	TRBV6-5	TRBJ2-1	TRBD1	TGTGCCAGCAGTTACTCGTCAGGGACAGGGACTCATGAGCAGTTCTTC	CASSYSSGTGTHEQFF
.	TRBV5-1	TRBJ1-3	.	TGCGCCAGCAGCTCCGGTGGAGGGGCTGGAAACACCATATATTTT	CASSSGGGAGNTIYF
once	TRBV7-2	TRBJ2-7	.	TGTGCCAGCAGCGTCCAGGGTTACGAGCAGTACTTC	CASSVQGYEQYF
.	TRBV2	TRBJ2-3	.	TGTGCCACCGAACAGGGGGGGGCGATCACAGATACGCAGTATTTT	CATEQGGAITDTQYF
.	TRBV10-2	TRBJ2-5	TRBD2	TGCGCCAGCAGGGACACTAGCGGGGAAGAGACCCAGTACTTC	CASRDTSGEETQYF
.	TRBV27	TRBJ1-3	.	TGTGCCAGCAGTTTATATGGAAGCTCTGGAAACACCATATATTTT	CASSLYGSSGNTIYF
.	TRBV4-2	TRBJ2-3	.	TGTGCCAGCAGCCAAAACACAGATACGCAGTATTTT	CASSQNTDTQYF
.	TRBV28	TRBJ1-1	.	TGTGCCAGCAGTTTGCTGGGACGAGTCCTCCCTGAAGCTTTCTTT	CASSLLGRVLPEAFF
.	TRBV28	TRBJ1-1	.	TGTGCCAGCAGCCCTTCCTTCCTGACAGGCGAAGCTTTCTTT	CASSPSFLTGEAFF
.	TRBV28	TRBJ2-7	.	TGTGCCAGCAGTTTACCGCTTATTACCTACGAGCAGTACTTC	CASSLPLITYEQYF
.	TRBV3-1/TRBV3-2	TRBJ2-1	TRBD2	TGTGCCAGCAGCCAAGGGAGCGGGAGGGCCGATGAGCAGTTCTTC	CASSQGSGRADEQFF
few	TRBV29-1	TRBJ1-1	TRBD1	TGCAGCGCCCCCCTCGGGACAGGGGGCAGTGAAGCTTTCTTT	CSAPLGTGGSEAFF
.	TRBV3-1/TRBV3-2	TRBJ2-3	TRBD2	TGTGCCAGCAGCCAGGGAGGCGGACTAGCGCGGCTTACGCAGTATTTT	CASSQGGGLARLTQYF
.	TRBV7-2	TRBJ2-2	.	TGTGCCAGCAGCCAGGCCACCGGGGAGCTGTTTTTT	CASSQATGELFF
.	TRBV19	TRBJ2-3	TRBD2	TGTGCCAGTAGTGGTATTGGGACTGGCGGGGGGTTCTCAGATACGCAGTATTTT	CASSGIGTGGGFSDTQYF
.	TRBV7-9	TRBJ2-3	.	TGTGCCAGCAGCCCCGGAAAAGAGGGAGTCTACACAGATACGCAGTATTTT	CASSPGKEGVYTDTQYF
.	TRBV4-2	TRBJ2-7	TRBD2	TGTGCCAGCAGCCAAGCTTTGCGGGAGGCCGTTGAGCAGTACTTC	CASSQALREAVEQYF
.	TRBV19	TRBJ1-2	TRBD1	TGTGCCAGTAGTAGGGAGGACAGGGCTTATGGTGGCTACACCTTC	CASSREDRAYGGYTF
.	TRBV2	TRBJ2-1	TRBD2	TGTGCCAGCAGTGATGGGCTAGCGGGAAACAATGAGCAGTTCTTC	CASSDGLAGNNEQFF
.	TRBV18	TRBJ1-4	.	TGTGCCAGCTCACAGGACGGATTAAATGAAAAACTGTTTTTT	CASSQDGLNEKLFF
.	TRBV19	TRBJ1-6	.	TGTGCCAGTAGTATAGTAGGGGGTCGCCAGAATTCACCCCTCCACTTT	CASSIVGGRQNSPLHF
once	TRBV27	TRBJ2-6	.	TGTGCCAGCAGTTTCCACCTCTCTGGGGCCAACGTCCTGACTTTC	CASSFHLSGANVLTF
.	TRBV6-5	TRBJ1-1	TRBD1	TGTGCCAGCAGTCGGGACAGTACTGAAGCTTTCTTT	CASSRDSTEAFF
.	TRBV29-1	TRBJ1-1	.	TGCAGCACGTTGGGCGGTCAGGGGAGCACTGAAGCTTTCTTT	CSTLGGQGSTEAFF
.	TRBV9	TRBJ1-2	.	TGTGCCAGCAGCCCCCACAGGGCGTCCTATGGCTACACCTTC	CASSPHRASYGYTF
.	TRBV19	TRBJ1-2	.	TGTGCCAGTAGTCCCCCTCGGGGTACGGGCAACTATGGCTACACCTTC	CASSPPRGTGNYGYTF
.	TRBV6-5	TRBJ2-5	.	TGTGCCAGCAGTTCCTCGGGTACCGGAGAGACCCAGTACTTC	CASSSSGTGETQYF
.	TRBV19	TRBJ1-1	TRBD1	TGTGCCGCTACAAACCATATCTACACAGGGGCGCCTATGAACACTGAAGCTTTCTTT	CAATNHIYTGAPMNTEAFF
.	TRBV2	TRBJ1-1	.	TGTGCCAGCAGGGCGGGGCCGAACACTGAAGCTTTCTTT	CASRAGPNTEAFF